This T cell receptor beta chain stems from a study of blood T cell repertoires in COVID-19 (dated by TCRdb to between 2020 and 2021). As for the study more broadly: Collaborator samples came from the United States, Italy and Spain and covered acute and convalescent phases of COVID-19. Where available, HLA class I and class II types were obtained from metadata supplied by the sample provider rather than from assay-based typing. Samples came from the ongoing ImmuneRACE study (first 160 participants) plus 1,254 subjects from 6 global collaborators. The repertoires were made available in a free public database intended to serve as a resource for research on the immune response to SARS-CoV-2. The prospective study material was composed of cDNA or gDNA derived from T cells, B-cell-depleted T cells, or PBMCs. The dataset comprised deeply sampled blood TCRbeta repertoires from subjects exposed to, actively infected with, or recovered from COVID-19. Sample metadata almost always included a de-identified subject ID, COVID-19 status, age in years and sex.

Via the germline V gene (reference sequence), CDR1 is SGHNT and CDR2 YYREEE. V is pared back by 0 bases and J by 3 bases, with 7 bases lying between the germline termini. Measured from the cysteine to the phenylalanine, the CDR3 is 14 residues long. Only CDR3 DNA is held: 42 bases, read in frame from base 1. The paper as a whole reports these results and caveats: How much clinical and demographic metadata was included differed by source and by participant, and the metadata was provided uncurated.

This clone has a handful of counts. Which antigen it targets is not known. Base qualities are not provided; no much larger clone lies one nucleotide away. In the prospective study, participants were about 18 to 95 years old, resided in about 25 geographic areas of the United States, and were enrolled through a virtual design. To assign participants to cohorts, the prospective study relied on clinical history that participants themselves reported in a screening survey and a study questionnaire. Recovered participants in ImmuneRACE Cohort 3 were defined by two consecutive negative NP/OP PCR tests, clearance by a healthcare professional, or resolution of symptoms. In the prospective study, whole blood, serum and a nasopharyngeal or oropharyngeal swab were collected from each participant by mobile phlebotomists. Participants in the prospective study had the option to provide additional blood draws and questionnaires over a roughly 2-month period. Blood samples from the prospective study were shipped frozen or at room temperature prior to DNA extraction.

TCRbeta CDR3 regions were amplified from genomic DNA using the immunoSEQ Assay, a bias-controlled multiplex PCR. The paper's processing steps were these. The number of nucleated cells in each sample was estimated from the amplification of reference gene primers within the assay. Sequence reads were collapsed and filtered to measure the absolute abundance of every unique TCRbeta CDR3 rearrangement. For each sample, productive Simpson clonality was calculated as the square root of Simpson's diversity index across productive rearrangements. The table was pulled from immuneACCESS by TCRdb, which kept in-frame rearrangements only. Such tables lose some clones; where checked, under half of the loss comes from unresolved V genes, and the rest has no known cause. V and J calls plus clone size are reproduced from that table; the DNA served to infer D and trimming. Present in this sample are 290,000 or so clones, about nine tenths of which were seen just once. Of the sample, 1.1% is held by the ten largest clones.

Source material: PBMCs or T cells enriched from blood (not recorded which). This clonotype originated in a woman in her 30s who had recovered from COVID-19. The rearrangement joined TRBV5-4 to TRBJ1-5, with no D gene named confidently. The DNA sequence is given as TGTGCCAGCAGCTTGGGCGGGGACAATCAGCCCCAGCATTTT. Translated, it reads CASSLGGDNQPQHF.